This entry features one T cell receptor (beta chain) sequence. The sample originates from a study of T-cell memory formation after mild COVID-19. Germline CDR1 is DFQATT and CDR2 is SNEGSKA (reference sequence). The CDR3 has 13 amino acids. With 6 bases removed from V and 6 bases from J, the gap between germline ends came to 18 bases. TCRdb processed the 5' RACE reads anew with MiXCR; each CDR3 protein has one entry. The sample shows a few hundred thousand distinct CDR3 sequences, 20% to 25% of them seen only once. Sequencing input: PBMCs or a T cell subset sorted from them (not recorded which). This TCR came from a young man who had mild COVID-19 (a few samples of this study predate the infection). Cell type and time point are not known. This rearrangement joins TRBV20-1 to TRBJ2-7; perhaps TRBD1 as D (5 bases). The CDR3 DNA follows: TGCAGTGCAGTGGCATTCCAGGGTGGCGAGCAGTACTTC. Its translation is CSAVAFQGGEQYF.